The TCR beta chain described here comes from a study of PD-1 blockade in classical Hodgkin lymphoma. Study-level findings and limits: Why repertoires differed is undefined; disease activity or prior therapy possibly contributed.

About this clone: Its matching antigen is unknown.

TCRdb's table, derived via immunoSEQ multiplex PCR, lists solely in-frame clones and lacks some. Among around 27,000 clones, about 89% were seen once, and the ten largest hold approximately 3.9%. Time point meaning: newly diagnosed, previously untreated cHL patient sample. Untreated, newly diagnosed classical Hodgkin lymphoma PBMCs served for comparison. CDR3 length: 15 residues. The V gene lost 0 bases and the J gene lost 7 bases, with 16 bases spanning the gap. Germline V lookup: CDR1 LGHNA, CDR2 YSLEER. Input material: peripheral blood mononuclear cells (PBMCs). This chain links TRBV4-3 with TRBJ2-7, with a tentative D call TRBD1 (6 bases). This clonotype was sampled from a human donor with classical Hodgkin lymphoma. In nucleotides, the CDR3 is TGCGCCAGCAGCCAAGATACAGGGTGGTTGGGGGAGCAGTACTTC. It translates to CASSQDTGWLGEQYF.